This is a list of T cell receptor beta chains from one sample in a study of blood T cell repertoires in COVID-19. Repertoires were generated with immunoSEQ multiplex PCR, while TCRdb's copy carries only in-frame clones and drops some. The table has 250,000 or so clones, nearly 90% seen once. The sequencing input was peripheral blood. These receptors were collected from a woman aged 40 to 50 who had recovered from COVID-19. Both conserved end residues are part of each CDR3. A D gene is named only where the DNA matches it firmly. Some rows mark clone size as missing; the rest say once, few, many or name a class of expanded clone.

size	V	D	J	DNA	CDR3
-	TRBV7-6	-	TRBJ2-5	TGTGCCAGCAGCTTAATTGGTAACGCGGCGGAGACCCAGTACTTC	CASSLIGNAAETQYF
-	TRBV6-4	-	TRBJ1-1	TGTGCCAGCAGTGAGGGCCGGAGGCTCGTCTTT	CASSEGRRLVF
-	TRBV7-2	-	TRBJ1-2	TGTGCCAGCAGCTTCCCGGGGTCCTATGGCTACACCTTC	CASSFPGSYGYTF
-	TRBV28	TRBD1	TRBJ2-1	TGTGCCAGCACCCGGGACAGGGATTTTCATGAGCAGTTCTTC	CASTRDRDFHEQFF
-	TRBV5-1	TRBD1	TRBJ2-7	TGCGCCAGCAGCTTGGCCTCGACAGGGGGAATCTACTACGAGCAGTACTTC	CASSLASTGGIYYEQYF
-	TRBV29-1	-	TRBJ1-2	TGCAGCGTTGGGCAACGCGGCTACACCTTC	CSVGQRGYTF
-	TRBV3-1/TRBV3-2	TRBD2	TRBJ2-2	TGTGCCAGCAGCCAGGGGACTAGTAGGGCCGGGGAGCTGTTTTTT	CASSQGTSRAGELFF
-	TRBV6-2/TRBV6-3	TRBD1	TRBJ1-6	TGTGCCAGCAGTTGGGGGACAGGGGAATCACCCCTCCACTTT	CASSWGTGESPLHF
-	TRBV5-1	TRBD1	TRBJ2-1	TGCGCCACTTCCGGGACAGGGTATAATGAGCAGTTCTTC	CATSGTGYNEQFF
-	TRBV7-9	-	TRBJ1-2	TGTGCCAGCAGTCTAGGCCCCAGGGATCCGGGCGGCTACACCTTC	CASSLGPRDPGGYTF
-	TRBV5-1	-	TRBJ1-2	TGCGCCAGCAGCTTTAGGGGCCCGAACATCTATGGCTACACCTTC	CASSFRGPNIYGYTF
-	TRBV7-8	-	TRBJ1-5	TGTGCCAGCAGCTTAGGTAAACAGGGTGGAAATCAGCCCCAGCATTTT	CASSLGKQGGNQPQHF
-	TRBV19	TRBD1	TRBJ2-7	TGTGCCAGTAGTATCGGTTCCTCGGGACAGACCTACGAGCAGTACTTC	CASSIGSSGQTYEQYF
-	TRBV30	TRBD2	TRBJ2-3	TGTGCCTGGAGTGTGCCAGCGGGAGTCACAGATACGCAGTATTTT	CAWSVPAGVTDTQYF
once	TRBV5-1	-	TRBJ1-6	TGCGCCAGCAGCTTGTCCGGGGGATCACCCCTCCACTTT	CASSLSGGSPLHF
once	TRBV10-3	TRBD1	TRBJ1-1	TGTGCCATCACCGCACAGGGGGACACTGAAGCTTTCTTT	CAITAQGDTEAFF
-	TRBV25-1	TRBD2	TRBJ2-1	TGTGCCAGCAGGGAAGCGGGGGGAAGGAATGAGCAGTTCTTC	CASREAGGRNEQFF
-	TRBV30	TRBD2	TRBJ2-1	TGTGCCTGGACCCGAGGACTAGCACGGCATGAGCAGTTCTTC	CAWTRGLARHEQFF
-	TRBV5-1	-	TRBJ1-1	TGCGCCAGCAGCTGGGGTAGGGGAATCACTGAAGCTTTCTTT	CASSWGRGITEAFF
-	TRBV5-1	TRBD1	TRBJ2-3	TGCGCCAGCAGCCCGGACAGGGCAGATACGCAGTATTTT	CASSPDRADTQYF
-	TRBV11-2	TRBD2	TRBJ2-5	TGTGCCAGCAGCCCCTCAGCTTTACGCGGGAGTGAGACCCAGTACTTC	CASSPSALRGSETQYF
-	TRBV6-6	-	TRBJ2-3	TGTGCCAGCAGTGCGAGGCTAACGGATACGCAGTATTTT	CASSARLTDTQYF
-	TRBV7-9	-	TRBJ2-3	TGTGCCAGCAGATACAGTCAGGGTAGGGCAGATACGCAGTATTTT	CASRYSQGRADTQYF
once	TRBV6-5	-	TRBJ1-3	TGTGCCACCCTTGAGGGAAACACCATATATTTT	CATLEGNTIYF
-	TRBV4-2	-	TRBJ1-1	TGTGCCAGCAGCCAAGTAACCGGGGCTGAAGCTTTCTTT	CASSQVTGAEAFF
once	TRBV6-1	-	TRBJ2-6	TGTGCCAGCAGTGAATCAAGGACAGAGTGGGTGGGAGGGGCCAACGTCCTGACTTTC	CASSESRTEWVGGANVLTF
-	TRBV5-1	-	TRBJ2-7	TGCGCCAGCAGCCCCCGACAGGTGAGCTCCTACGAGCAGTACTTC	CASSPRQVSSYEQYF
-	TRBV11-3	-	TRBJ2-1	TGTGCCAGCAGCTTAGCGGGTGTAGGACAAGGGGGGGGCTCCTACAATGAGCAGTTCTTC	CASSLAGVGQGGGSYNEQFF
-	TRBV28	TRBD2	TRBJ2-1	TGTGCCAGCAGTAAACCTAGCGGGAGTAAGGATGAGCAGTTCTTC	CASSKPSGSKDEQFF
few	TRBV7-9	-	TRBJ2-5	TGTGCCAGCAGCCTAGGGGCAGGCAAGGAAGAGACCCAGTACTTC	CASSLGAGKEETQYF
-	TRBV10-1	-	TRBJ1-5	TGCGCCAGCAGTGAGGGGCCCGATCAGCCCCAGCATTTT	CASSEGPDQPQHF
-	TRBV19	-	TRBJ1-5	TGTGCCACCTCAAATCTAGGACAGCCCCAGCATTTT	CATSNLGQPQHF
-	TRBV27	-	TRBJ1-2	TGTGCCAGCAGTCCAATGTGGGGCGGAACGAACAACTATGGCTACACCTTC	CASSPMWGGTNNYGYTF
-	TRBV6-2/TRBV6-3	-	TRBJ2-1	TGTGCCAGCAGTAAGTCCCCACCTACTAGAATCATTCCCCTCTTC	CASSKSPPTRIIPLF
once	TRBV11-2	TRBD2	TRBJ2-5	TGTGCCAGCAGCTTATCGCTAGCGGGGGACCAAGAGACCCAGTACTTC	CASSLSLAGDQETQYF
-	TRBV7-6	TRBD1	TRBJ2-7	TGTGCCAGCAGCCCCGGGACAGGGGTCCCCTCCTACGAGCAGTACTTC	CASSPGTGVPSYEQYF
-	TRBV28	-	TRBJ1-1	TGTGCCAGCAGTTCGCCGGGGGGGCTGAACACTGAAGCTTTCTTT	CASSSPGGLNTEAFF
once	TRBV27	TRBD2	TRBJ2-3	TGTGCCAGCAGTTTGACTAGCGGAAGCACAGATACGCAGTATTTT	CASSLTSGSTDTQYF
-	TRBV7-8	TRBD1	TRBJ2-2	TGTGCCAGCAGCTATACTCCGGGACAGGGTATCACCGGGGAGCTGTTTTTT	CASSYTPGQGITGELFF
-	TRBV11-3	-	TRBJ2-5	TGTGCCAGCAGCTTAGAGTTTGGCGGGGGCAGAGACCAAGAGACCCAGTACTTC	CASSLEFGGGRDQETQYF
-	TRBV20-1	-	TRBJ2-1	TGCAGTGCTAGTATTGCGGGGTTGAGCTCCTACAATGAGCAGTTCTTC	CSASIAGLSSYNEQFF